The 5 T cell receptor beta chains reported below all come from one sample, sequenced in a study of cytomegalovirus exposure and HLA in healthy donors. This PCR relied on a set of 60 Vbeta primers and 13 Jbeta primers. Here immunoSEQ multiplex PCR was the method, and the copy in TCRdb shows in-frame clones only, minus some. Of roughly 100,000 clones listed, 13% to 15% were seen once; the top ten hold roughly 0.79%. Source material: PBMCs. The receptors come from a female donor in good health and CMV-seronegative.

The chain is built from TRBV7-6 and TRBJ2-1; a possible D gene is TRBD2 (5 bases). Trimming cost V 2 bases and J 2 bases, with 13 bases left between them. Germline V lookup: CDR1 SGHVS, CDR2 FNYEAQ. The CDR3 spans 16 residues. The CDR3 DNA follows: TGTGCCAGCAGCTTATCTGGCGGGCCTACCTACAATGAGCAGTTCTTC. Translated, it gives CASSLSGGPTYNEQFF.

A few counts support this clone. This chain joins TRBV7-3 and TRBJ2-3, with D unresolved. Germline assignment: CDR1 SGHTA and CDR2 FQGTGA. The CDR3 has 14 residues. V dropped 1 base and J dropped 4 bases, with 9 bases sitting between them. The CDR3 here is CASSLRRGADTQYF. Written as DNA, the CDR3 is TGTGCCAGCAGCTTAAGACGCGGCGCAGATACGCAGTATTTT.

For this clone: Other DNA sequences within the sample encode an identical CDR3. The chain joins TRBV11-2 to TRBJ2-5; TRBD2 is a possible D gene (6 bases). Trimming took 5 bases from V and 4 from J, leaving 14 bases between them. The CDR3 is 14 amino acids. Germline V gene sequence: CDR1 SGHAT, CDR2 FQNNGV. The CDR3 is CASSLGRERETQYF. The CDR3 bases are TGTGCCAGCAGCCTGGGACGGGAGCGAGAGACCCAGTACTTC.

The chain employs TRBV5-8 and TRBJ2-1; 13 nucleotides align to TRBD2. This CDR3 is built from 16 residues. CDR1 SGHTS and CDR2 YDEGEE come from the germline V gene. J was trimmed by 8 bases and V by 0 bases; bases with no gene match: 5. CDR3: CASSLGLAGGLDEQFF. For the CDR3, the DNA is TGTGCCAGCAGCTTGGGACTAGCGGGGGGTCTGGATGAGCAGTTCTTC.

This clone has more than one count but fewer than ten. V and J are TRBV30 and TRBJ1-5; D remains unclear. V was clipped by 1 base and J by 3 bases, with 10 bases between them. The CDR3 is 14 residues long. Per germline, CDR1 GTSNPN and CDR2 SVGIG (reference sequence). For the CDR3, the DNA is TGTGCCTGGAGTGGGTATGCAGTCAATCAGCCCCAGCATTTT. This sequence encodes CAWSGYAVNQPQHF. Together with reference TRBV30 and TRBJ1-5, the CDR3 gives the full variable domain: SQTIHQWPATLVQPVGSPLSLECTVEGTSNPNLYWYRQAAGRGLQLLFYSVGIGQISSEVPQNLSASRPQDRQFILSSKKLLLSDSGFYLCAWSGYAVNQPQHFGDGTRLSIL.